A few counts support the clone carrying this T cell receptor beta chain. V gave up 2 bases and J gave up 0 bases, with 8 bases separating them. CDR3 size: 15 residues. CDR1 and CDR2 (germline): KGHSH, LQKENI. This record comes from a study of cytomegalovirus exposure and HLA in healthy donors. The PCR ran on 60 Vbeta and 13 Jbeta primers. Using immunoSEQ multiplex PCR, the repertoire was profiled, and TCRdb retains in-frame clones only, with some absent. The repertoire holds roughly 100,000 clones, with about 74% as singletons. The rearrangement uses TRBV18 and TRBJ1-5; possibly TRBD1 for D (5 bases). The sequencing input was PBMCs. The origin of this receptor is a female donor in good health and CMV-seronegative. The CDR3 bases are TGTGCCAGCTCACCAGGGGACTATAGCAATCAGCCCCAGCATTTT. Translation gives CASSPGDYSNQPQHF.